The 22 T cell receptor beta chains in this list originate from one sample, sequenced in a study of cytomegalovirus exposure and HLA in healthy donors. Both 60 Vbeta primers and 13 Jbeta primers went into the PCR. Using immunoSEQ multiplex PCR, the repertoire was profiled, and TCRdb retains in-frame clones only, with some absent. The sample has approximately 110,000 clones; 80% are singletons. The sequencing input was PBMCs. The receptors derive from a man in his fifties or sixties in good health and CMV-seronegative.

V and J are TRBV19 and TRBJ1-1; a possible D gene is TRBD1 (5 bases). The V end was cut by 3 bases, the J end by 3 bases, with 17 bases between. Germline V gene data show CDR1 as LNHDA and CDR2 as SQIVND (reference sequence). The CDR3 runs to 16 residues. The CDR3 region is CASSMGRLRGDTEAFF. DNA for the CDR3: TGTGCCAGTAGTATGGGGAGACTGCGGGGGGACACTGAAGCTTTCTTT. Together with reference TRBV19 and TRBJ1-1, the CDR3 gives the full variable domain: DGGITQSPKYLFRKEGQNVTLSCEQNLNHDAMYWYRQDPGQGLRLIYYSQIVNDFQKGDIAEGYSVSREKKESFPLTVTSAQKNPTAFYLCASSMGRLRGDTEAFFGQGTRLTVV.

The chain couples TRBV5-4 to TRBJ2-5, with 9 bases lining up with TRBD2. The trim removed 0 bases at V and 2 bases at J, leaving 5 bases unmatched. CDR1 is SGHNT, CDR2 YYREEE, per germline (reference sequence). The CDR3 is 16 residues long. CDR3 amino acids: CASSLVTSGSQETQYF. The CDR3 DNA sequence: TGTGCCAGCAGCTTGGTGACTAGCGGTTCTCAAGAGACCCAGTACTTC.

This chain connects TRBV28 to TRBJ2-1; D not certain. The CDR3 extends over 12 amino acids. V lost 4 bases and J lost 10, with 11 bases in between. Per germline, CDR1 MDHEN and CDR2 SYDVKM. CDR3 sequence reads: CASSSNSREQFF. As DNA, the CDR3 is TGTGCCAGCAGTTCGAACTCCAGGGAGCAGTTCTTC.

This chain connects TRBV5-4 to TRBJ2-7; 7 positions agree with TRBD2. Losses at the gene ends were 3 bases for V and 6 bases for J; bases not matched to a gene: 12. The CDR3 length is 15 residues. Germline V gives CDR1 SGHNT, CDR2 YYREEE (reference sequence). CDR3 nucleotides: TGTGCCAGCAGCTCCCCCATTGGGGGAGGGTGCGAGCAGTACTTC. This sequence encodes CASSSPIGGGCEQYF.

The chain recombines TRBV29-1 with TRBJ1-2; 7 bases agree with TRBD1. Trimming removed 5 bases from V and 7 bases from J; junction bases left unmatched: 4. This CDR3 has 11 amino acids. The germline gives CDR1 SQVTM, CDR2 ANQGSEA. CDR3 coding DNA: TGCAGCGTTCCGACAGGGTCTGGCTACACCTTC. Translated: CSVPTGSGYTF.

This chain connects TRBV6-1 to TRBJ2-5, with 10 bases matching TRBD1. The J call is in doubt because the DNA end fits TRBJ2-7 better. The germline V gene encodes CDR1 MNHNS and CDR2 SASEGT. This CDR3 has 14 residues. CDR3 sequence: CASTGDRGPYEQYF. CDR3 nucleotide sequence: TGTGCCAGCACTGGGGACAGGGGACCCTACGAGCAGTACTTC.

The CDR3 is CASSRIRQGQGEQYF. In nucleotides, the CDR3 is TGCGCCAGCAGCCGCATTAGACAGGGTCAGGGCGAGCAGTACTTC. The J gene is TRBJ2-7, the V gene TRBV5-1; TRBD1 agrees at 7 bases. The germline V gene has CDR1 SGHRS and CDR2 YFSETQ. The CDR3 totals 15 residues. V lost 4 bases, J lost 6 bases, and 13 bases stayed unmatched. Combining the CDR3 with reference TRBV5-1 and TRBJ2-7 gives the whole variable domain KAGVTQTPRYLIKTRGQQVTLSCSPISGHRSVSWYQQTPGQGLQFLFEYFSETQRNKGNFPGRFSGRQFSNSRSEMNVSTLELGDSALYLCASSRIRQGQGEQYFGPGTRLTVT.

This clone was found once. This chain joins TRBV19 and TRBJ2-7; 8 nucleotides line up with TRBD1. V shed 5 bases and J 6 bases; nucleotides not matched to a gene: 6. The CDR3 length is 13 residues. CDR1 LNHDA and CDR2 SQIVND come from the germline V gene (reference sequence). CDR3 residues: CASSAMTGAEQYF. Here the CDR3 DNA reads TGTGCCAGTAGTGCAATGACAGGGGCCGAGCAGTACTTC.

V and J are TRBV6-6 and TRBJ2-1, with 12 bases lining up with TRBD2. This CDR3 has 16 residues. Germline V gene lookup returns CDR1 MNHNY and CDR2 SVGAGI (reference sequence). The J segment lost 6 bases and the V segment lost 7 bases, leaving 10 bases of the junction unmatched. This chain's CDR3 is CASTGPTSGSSNEQFF. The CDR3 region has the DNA TGTGCCAGCACCGGACCGACTAGCGGGAGTAGCAATGAGCAGTTCTTC.

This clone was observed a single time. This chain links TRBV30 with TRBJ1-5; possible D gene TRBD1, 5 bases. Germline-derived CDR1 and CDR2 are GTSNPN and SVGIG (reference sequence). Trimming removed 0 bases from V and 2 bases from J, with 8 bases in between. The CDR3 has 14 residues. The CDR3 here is CAWSVGVGNQPQHF. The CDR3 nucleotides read TGTGCCTGGAGTGTAGGGGTTGGCAATCAGCCCCAGCATTTT.

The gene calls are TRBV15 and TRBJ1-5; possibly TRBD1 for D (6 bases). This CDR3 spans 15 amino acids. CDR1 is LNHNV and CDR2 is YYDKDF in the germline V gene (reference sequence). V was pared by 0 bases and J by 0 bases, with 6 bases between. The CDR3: CATSREGASNQPQHF. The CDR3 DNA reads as TGTGCCACCAGCAGAGAGGGGGCTAGCAATCAGCCCCAGCATTTT.

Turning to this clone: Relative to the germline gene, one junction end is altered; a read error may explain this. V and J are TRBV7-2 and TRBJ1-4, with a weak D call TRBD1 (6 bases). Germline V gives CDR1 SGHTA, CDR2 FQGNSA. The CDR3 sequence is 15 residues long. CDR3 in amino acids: CASSSTDWTVSAFSF. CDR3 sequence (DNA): TGTGCCAGCAGCTCTACCGATTGGACAGTTTCGGCCTTCAGTTTT.

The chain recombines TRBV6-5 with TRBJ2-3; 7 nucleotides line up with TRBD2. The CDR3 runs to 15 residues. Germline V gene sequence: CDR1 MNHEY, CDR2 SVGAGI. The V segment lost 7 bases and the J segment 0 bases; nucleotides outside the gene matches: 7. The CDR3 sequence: CASNRGDASTDTQYF. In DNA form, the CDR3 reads TGTGCCAGCAATCGGGGGGACGCTAGCACAGATACGCAGTATTTT.

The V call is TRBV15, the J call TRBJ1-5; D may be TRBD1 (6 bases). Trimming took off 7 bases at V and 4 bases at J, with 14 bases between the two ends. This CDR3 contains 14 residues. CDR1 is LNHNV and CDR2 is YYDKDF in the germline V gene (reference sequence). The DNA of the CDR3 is TGTGCCACCACGGGGGGCGGTGGGAATCAGCCCCAGCATTTT. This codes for CATTGGGGNQPQHF.

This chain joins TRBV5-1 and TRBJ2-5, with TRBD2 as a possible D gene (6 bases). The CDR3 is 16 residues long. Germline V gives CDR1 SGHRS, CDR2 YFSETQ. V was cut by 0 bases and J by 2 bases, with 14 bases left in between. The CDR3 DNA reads TGCGCCAGCAGCTTGGGGGCGGGAAGTGGTCAAGAGACCCAGTACTTC. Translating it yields CASSLGAGSGQETQYF.

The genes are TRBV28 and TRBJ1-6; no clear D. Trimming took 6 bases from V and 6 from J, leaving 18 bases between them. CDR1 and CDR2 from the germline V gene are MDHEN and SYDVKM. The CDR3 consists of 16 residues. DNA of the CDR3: TGTGCCAGCAGGATCCCAGGAGGGTACATTAATTCACCCCTCCACTTT. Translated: CASRIPGGYINSPLHF.

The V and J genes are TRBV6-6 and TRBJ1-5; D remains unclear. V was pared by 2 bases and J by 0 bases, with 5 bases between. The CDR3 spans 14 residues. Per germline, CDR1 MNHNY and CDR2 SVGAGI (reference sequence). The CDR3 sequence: CASSYGNSNQPQHF. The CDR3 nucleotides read TGTGCCAGCAGTTACGGCAATAGCAATCAGCCCCAGCATTTT.

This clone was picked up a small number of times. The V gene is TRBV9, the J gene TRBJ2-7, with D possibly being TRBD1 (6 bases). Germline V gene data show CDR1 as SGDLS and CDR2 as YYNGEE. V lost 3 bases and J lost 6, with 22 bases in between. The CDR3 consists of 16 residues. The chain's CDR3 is CASSARPTGFPLEQYF. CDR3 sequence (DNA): TGTGCCAGCAGCGCTCGACCGACAGGATTTCCCCTCGAGCAGTACTTC. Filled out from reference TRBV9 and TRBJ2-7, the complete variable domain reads DSGVTQTPKHLITATGQRVTLRCSPRSGDLSVYWYQQSLDQGLQFLIQYYNGEERAKGNILERFSAQQFPDLHSELNLSSLELGDSALYFCASSARPTGFPLEQYFGPGTRLTVT.

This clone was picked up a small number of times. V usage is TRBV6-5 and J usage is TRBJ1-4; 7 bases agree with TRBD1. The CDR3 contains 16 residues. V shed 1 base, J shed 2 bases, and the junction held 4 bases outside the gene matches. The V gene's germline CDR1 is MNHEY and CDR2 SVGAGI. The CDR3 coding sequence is TGTGCCAGCAGTTACTACTGGGGACAGACTAATGAAAAACTGTTTTTT. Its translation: CASSYYWGQTNEKLFF.

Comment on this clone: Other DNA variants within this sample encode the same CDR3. CDR3 region: CASSLAGGADTQYF. CDR3 DNA: TGTGCCAGCAGCTTAGCGGGAGGGGCGGATACGCAGTATTTT. V gene TRBV7-6 combines with J gene TRBJ2-3; 7 nucleotides match TRBD2. V lost 0 bases and J lost 6; bases outside the gene matches: 3. CDR1 is SGHVS and CDR2 is FNYEAQ in the germline V gene. This CDR3 comprises 14 residues.

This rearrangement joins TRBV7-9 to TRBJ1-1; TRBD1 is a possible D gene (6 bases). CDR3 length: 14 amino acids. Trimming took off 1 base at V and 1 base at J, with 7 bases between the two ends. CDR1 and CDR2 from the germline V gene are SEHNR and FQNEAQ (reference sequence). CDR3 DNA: TGTGCCAGCAGCTTAGGAGGGGGGAACACTGAAGCTTTCTTT. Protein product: CASSLGGGNTEAFF.

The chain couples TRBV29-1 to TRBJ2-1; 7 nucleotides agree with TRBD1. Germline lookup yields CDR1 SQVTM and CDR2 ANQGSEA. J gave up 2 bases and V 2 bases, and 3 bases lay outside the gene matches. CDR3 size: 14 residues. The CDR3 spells CSVELQGAYNEQFF. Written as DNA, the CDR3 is TGCAGCGTTGAATTGCAGGGGGCCTACAATGAGCAGTTCTTC.